Reported below is one TCR beta chain. No cognate antigen has been identified for it. No base quality values were provided; no much bigger clone lies one nucleotide off. Using the deep immunoSEQ assay, multiplex PCR amplified TCR CDR3 regions from genomic DNA. Extracted genomic DNA from each cell subset was distributed evenly across all wells of several immunoSEQ 96-well plates, and each plate was treated as a replicate. For sorted subsets, each replicate PCR was loaded with approximately 0.2 ug genomic DNA, equivalent to about 30,000 T cell genomes. The purified libraries were quantified using a Qubit 3.0 fluorometer, sized with a Bioanalyzer 2100, and then quantified again using the KAPA Library Quantification kit. Each immunoSEQ 96-well plate was sequenced on its own single-read 150-cycle Illumina NextSeq 550 flow cell. The published analysis was carried out like this. The immunoSEQ output contained only junctional sequences without quality scores, so filtering could not match that applied to full-length reads. Sequences were annotated with PyIR, a Python wrapper for IgBLAST v1.9, and V/J genes and CDR3 were assigned using IMGT germline references. Reads were removed for weak V/J assignments (E-value above 1e-6), missing CDR3, stop codons, out-of-frame junctions, or ambiguous translated residues. A V3J clonotype was defined by an identical inferred V gene, J gene, and CDR3 amino acid sequence. The percentage overlap between two repertoires was calculated by dividing the number of shared unique clonotypes by the size of the smaller repertoire. Three approaches were used to assess repertoire richness: RTK rarefaction, the Chao1 estimator, and Recon v2.1 estimates of unobserved clonotypes. Generation probabilities were computed with OLGA for all TCRbeta clonotypes obtained by the gDNA method from several donors. TCRdb provides this immuneACCESS table in a form limited to in-frame rearrangements. Some clones are lacking; in checked studies, under half of them reflect an unresolved V gene, and why the rest are absent is not known. That table is the source of V, J and clone size, and D and trimming were worked out from the DNA. For this sample the table gives 1,500,000 or so clones, of which just under 99% were detected only once. Together, the top ten hold 0.36% of the sample.

Donors were healthy HIV-negative adults with no recently reported acute infections or vaccinations. Every donor was a Caucasian adult living in Nashville, Tennessee, USA. CD4+ T cells were enriched by magnetic negative selection; naive cells were then positively selected on CD45RA, and the negative fraction formed the memory subset. Blood was collected by leukapheresis, and PBMCs were isolated by Ficoll-Histopaque density gradient centrifugation and then cryopreserved in liquid nitrogen vapor phase. Analytical flow cytometry was used to check the purity and quantity of each magnetically sorted T cell population. Genomic DNA was isolated from each sorted fraction and quantified by UV absorbance on a Nanodrop 2000c. This entry is derived from a study of shared clonotypes between healthy human individuals (TCRdb year 2020). Regarding the study in general: Two women and a few men aged 18 to 49 years were included in the cohort. For each donor, CD4 naive and CD4 memory were each run on three plates, CD8 naive on two plates, and CD8 memory on one plate. To estimate repertoire size and how much clonotypes are shared between individuals, the study performed deep sequencing of blood TCR repertoires from roughly five healthy adults. To increase sequencing depth and limit assay-specific biases, different laboratories used diverse techniques to prepare libraries and sequence TCR repertoires. Per donor, leukapheresis produced somewhere between about 0.9 and 9.5 billion PBMCs.

Results and caveats for the whole study, not just this receptor: Larger estimated clonotype richness was generally found for naive subsets than for memory subsets. Sampling was restricted to blood, and TCR repertoires in tissue are likely to differ from TCR repertoires in blood. Across four donors, around 5% of naive CD4, roughly 3.5% of naive CD8, roughly 2.2% of memory CD4, and 0.4% of memory CD8 clonotypes were shared. Based on pairwise subsampling, the degree of clonotype sharing among donors was expected to be affected by sequencing depth. Because the study included a small number of donors, the genetic and exposure-history diversity represented was limited. Rarefaction of sorted-subset datasets indicated incomplete sequencing despite the large sequencing depth. Compared with non-shared clonotypes, the clonotypes found in all four sorted-subset donors had higher generation probabilities.

The sequencing input was naive CD4+ T cells sorted from blood. This specimen's cell subset or site label, interpreted: CD45RA+ positively selected. This clonotype was sampled from a man aged 25-45 years in good health.

The DNA sequence reads TGTGCCAGCAGCGTAGGGCCGGAGCCCTACGAGCAGTACTTC. Translated, this is CASSVGPEPYEQYF. The rearrangement joined TRBV9 to TRBJ2-7; the D gene is not confidently resolved. V loses 0 bases, J loses 2 bases, and the germline ends lie 9 bases apart. From the cysteine up to the phenylalanine, the CDR3 has a length of 14 residues. The DNA shown is the 42-base CDR3, in frame from base 1. CDR1 SGDLS and CDR2 YYNGEE are derived from the germline V gene.